This TCR beta chain is from a study of cytomegalovirus exposure and HLA in healthy donors. Study at large: Unique TCRs numbering some 80 million, obtained from HLA-typed donors, made up an early data release. Regarding the study as a whole: Earlier analysis found most TCR beta V segments productive about 87% or about 30% of the time. Researchers reportedly found TCR beta sequences accurately predicted most subjects' HLA-A and HLA-B alleles.

Concerning this clone: Antigen specificity is unknown.

The PCR made use of 60 Vbeta and 13 Jbeta primers. Methods used by the authors: A later analysis counted approximately 80 million unique TCR beta chains, around 10 million shared. Some clones are missing from TCRdb's copy, which holds only in-frame ones; the method was immunoSEQ multiplex PCR. V, J and clone size are those of that table, while D and trimming were read from the DNA. The sample table includes fewer than 250,000 clones. Germline values: CDR1 SGHTA, CDR2 FQGNSA. Trimming took 3 bases from V and 3 from J; bases not matched to a gene: 8. This CDR3 has 16 residues. The specimen was PBMCs. The chain recombines TRBV7-2 with TRBJ2-7; 10 bases map to TRBD2. This sequence was found in a woman in her 30s in good health and CMV-seropositive. The CDR3 DNA reads as TGTGCCAGCAGCTTTGTATCTAGCGGGAGTCTCTACGAGCAGTACTTC. Translation gives CASSFVSSGSLYEQYF. The full variable domain, its missing parts supplied by reference TRBV7-2 and TRBJ2-7, is GAGVSQSPSNKVTEKGKDVELRCDPISGHTALYWYRQSLGQGLEFLIYFQGNSAPDKSGLPSDRFSAERTGGSVSTLTIQRTQQEDSAVYLCASSFVSSGSLYEQYFGPGTRLTVT.